This section outlines one T cell receptor beta chain sequence together with its context. This table comes from immunoSEQ multiplex PCR, and its TCRdb copy is limited to in-frame clones, with some not included. This sample has under 150,000 clones, with 84% found just once. The data are from a study of blood T cell repertoires in COVID-19. Germline CDR1 SGHTA, CDR2 FQGNSA. With 5 bases removed from V and 0 bases from J, the gap between germline ends came to 11 bases. CDR3 length: 15 residues. The origin of this receptor is a woman older than 75 in a cohort sampled during active or convalescent COVID-19. The V gene is TRBV7-2, the J gene TRBJ2-1; D is unclear. The specimen sequenced was peripheral blood. CDR3 residues: CASSQSGRSYNEQFF. The CDR3 nucleotides read TGTGCCAGCAGCCAATCAGGCCGCTCCTACAATGAGCAGTTCTTC.